This T cell receptor (beta chain) came from a study of cytomegalovirus exposure and HLA in healthy donors. The PCR was carried out with 60 Vbeta primers and 13 Jbeta primers. Under the authors' procedure: In a later analysis, the count reached some 88 million unique TCR beta chains, with 8.5 million to 14 million shared. Assay: immunoSEQ multiplex PCR; the TCRdb copy retains only in-frame clones and omits some. V, J and clone size reflect that table, while D and trimming were determined from the DNA. The sample table sets out about 150,000 clones. Germline lookup yields CDR1 LNHDA and CDR2 SQIVND (reference sequence). The CDR3 is made up of 14 amino acids. The trim removed 9 bases at V and 5 bases at J, leaving 7 bases unmatched.

The receptor comes from a woman aged 45-60 years in good health and CMV-seronegative. Sample: PBMCs. The rearrangement links TRBV19 to TRBJ2-1, with 10 bases lining up with TRBD2. CDR3 sequence (DNA): TGTGCCAGCGCAGTCCTAGCGGGGGACAATGAGCAGTTCTTC. This gives the protein CASAVLAGDNEQFF.